The 17 T cell receptor beta chains presented below share a single source sample, sequenced in a study of blood T cell repertoires in COVID-19. Using immunoSEQ multiplex PCR, the repertoire was profiled, and TCRdb retains in-frame clones only, with some absent. This sample has roughly 220,000 clones, with around 81% found just once. Sequencing was carried out using peripheral blood. All receptors derive from a woman aged 55-70 years with acute or convalescent COVID-19.

The chain employs TRBV6-1 and TRBJ1-2, with 7 bases aligning to TRBD1. The CDR3 contains 18 residues. CDR1 and CDR2 (germline): MNHNS, SASEGT. V shed 2 bases and J 4 bases; nucleotides not matched to a gene: 16. The DNA of the CDR3 is TGTGCCAGCAGTGAACGACAGGGCTCTTTACCAACTGTCTATGGCTACACCTTC. Its translation: CASSERQGSLPTVYGYTF.

The genes are TRBV6-5 and TRBJ1-1, with 7 bases matching TRBD1. The V gene end was trimmed by 2 bases and the J gene end by 6 bases; junction bases not matched to a gene: 3. Germline V gives CDR1 MNHEY, CDR2 SVGAGI. The CDR3 is 13 amino acids. Here the CDR3 reads CASSYRDSSEAFF. Written as DNA, the CDR3 is TGTGCCAGCAGTTACCGGGACAGCTCTGAAGCTTTCTTT.

The chain carries TRBV11-3 and TRBJ2-3; 9 bases agree with TRBD1. With 5 bases clipped from V and 6 bases from J, the junction kept 9 bases outside the gene matches. CDR3 length: 15 amino acids. Germline V gene data show CDR1 as SGHNT and CDR2 as YENEEA. The CDR3 nucleotides read TGTGCCAGCAGCCACCGGGGACAGGGCTCGGATACGCAGTATTTT. Protein product: CASSHRGQGSDTQYF.

V usage is TRBV4-1 and J usage is TRBJ1-1; D unclear. CDR3 length: 15 residues. Between the trimmed V and J ends, which lost 4 bases and 2 bases, there was a span of 14 bases. CDR1 and CDR2 (germline): MGHRA, YSYEKL. DNA for the CDR3: TGCGCCAGCAGCCTAACTCAGAGACTCAACACTGAAGCTTTCTTT. Amino acid sequence: CASSLTQRLNTEAFF.

The chain uses TRBV7-3 and TRBJ1-6; D gene ambiguous. The CDR3 loop spans 13 amino acids. Trimming removed 1 base from V and 9 bases from J, with 7 bases in between. Germline V gene data show CDR1 as SGHTA and CDR2 as FQGTGA. The CDR3 DNA follows: TGTGCCAGCAGCTTAAGCCTCAGTTCACCCCTCCACTTT. It translates to CASSLSLSSPLHF.

The J gene is TRBJ1-6, the V gene TRBV7-9; no reliable D call. Per germline, CDR1 SEHNR and CDR2 FQNEAQ (reference sequence). V was trimmed by 6 bases and J by 8 bases, leaving 11 bases between them. The CDR3 is 13 residues long. The CDR3 sequence is CASRRGQDSPLHF. The DNA of the CDR3 is TGTGCCAGCAGAAGAGGGCAAGATTCACCCCTCCACTTT.

The chain carries TRBV5-1 and TRBJ1-2; 8 nucleotides line up with TRBD1. The CDR3 consists of 16 residues. Germline loops: CDR1 SGHRS, CDR2 YFSETQ. V shed 4 bases, J shed 5 bases, and the junction held 13 bases outside the gene matches. CDR3 DNA: TGCGCCAGCAGCCCAGATTTACAGGGGGGAAAATATGGCTACACCTTC. It yields the protein CASSPDLQGGKYGYTF.

The V and J genes are TRBV4-1 and TRBJ1-2, with 7 bases aligning to TRBD1. V was clipped by 2 bases and J by 8 bases; unmatched bases: 14. Looked up from germline, CDR1 is MGHRA and CDR2 is YSYEKL. The CDR3 loop spans 16 amino acids. The CDR3 region is CASSQTDYRGLEGYTF. CDR3 DNA sequence: TGCGCCAGCAGCCAAACGGATTACAGGGGCCTCGAAGGCTACACCTTC.

This clone was seen once. The chain uses TRBV5-1 and TRBJ1-1, with D perhaps matching TRBD1 (5 bases). Per the germline V gene, CDR1 is SGHRS and CDR2 is YFSETQ. The CDR3 contains 15 residues. Trimming took off 0 bases at V and 1 base at J, with 10 bases between the two ends. The CDR3 here is CASSLGSGENTEAFF. For the CDR3, the DNA is TGCGCCAGCAGCTTGGGGTCGGGGGAGAACACTGAAGCTTTCTTT.

This clone was detected a few times. CDR3: CASSLPGGTHNEQFF. The CDR3 coding sequence is TGTGCCAGCTCCCTCCCGGGGGGCACCCACAATGAGCAGTTCTTC. J is TRBJ2-1 and V is TRBV18; D might be TRBD2 (7 bases). The V gene lost 6 bases and the J gene lost 5 bases, with 17 bases spanning the gap. CDR3 size: 15 residues. Germline lookup yields CDR1 KGHSH and CDR2 LQKENI.

V is TRBV9 and J is TRBJ1-6; 7 bases are shared with TRBD1. V lost 2 bases, J lost 10 bases, and 9 bases stayed unmatched. The CDR3 is 15 amino acids. Germline CDR1 is SGDLS and CDR2 is YYNGEE. The CDR3 loop reads CASSVGGGAQSPLHF. The CDR3 nucleotides are TGTGCCAGCAGCGTTGGAGGGGGCGCTCAATCACCCCTCCACTTT. Looking up the rest from reference TRBV9 and TRBJ1-6 gives the full variable domain: DSGVTQTPKHLITATGQRVTLRCSPRSGDLSVYWYQQSLDQGLQFLIQYYNGEERAKGNILERFSAQQFPDLHSELNLSSLELGDSALYFCASSVGGGAQSPLHFGNGTRLTVT.

The chain couples TRBV19 to TRBJ1-1; possibly TRBD1 for D (5 bases). The CDR3 runs 13 residues. Per germline, CDR1 LNHDA and CDR2 SQIVND (reference sequence). V dropped 6 bases and J dropped 0 bases, with 8 bases sitting between them. The CDR3 DNA reads as TGTGCCAGTAGCCAGGGAATGAACACTGAAGCTTTCTTT. Translated, it gives CASSQGMNTEAFF.

CDR3 in amino acids: CASSQEGTRGEQYF. CDR3 nucleotides: TGCGCCAGCAGCCAAGAGGGGACCCGGGGGGAGCAGTACTTC. The genes are TRBV4-1 and TRBJ2-7; TRBD2 might be the D (6 bases). V was trimmed by 0 bases and J by 7 bases, leaving 13 bases between them. Germline V gives CDR1 MGHRA, CDR2 YSYEKL. The CDR3 consists of 14 residues.

In this sample, this clone turned up once. The chain carries TRBV11-2 and TRBJ1-1; D not certain. This CDR3 is 11 amino acids long. Germline V gene data show CDR1 as SGHAT and CDR2 as FQNNGV. V lost 4 bases, J lost 9 bases, and 9 bases lay in between. CDR3 amino acids: CASSSRGQAFF. CDR3 bases: TGTGCCAGCAGCTCCCGAGGGCAAGCTTTCTTT.

As for this clone: This sample includes further DNA sequences coding for the same CDR3. The chain carries TRBV12-3 or TRBV12-4 and TRBJ1-2, with a tentative D call TRBD1 (5 bases). The germline V and J ends were trimmed by 1 base and 8 bases, with 11 bases remaining between them. The CDR3 is made up of 13 amino acids. The CDR3 sequence: CASSLGAGHGYTF. CDR3 in DNA: TGTGCCAGCAGTTTAGGGGCAGGGCACGGCTACACCTTC.

This rearrangement joins TRBV30 to TRBJ2-2, with D perhaps TRBD2 (6 bases). The V end lost 8 bases, the J end lost 7 bases, and 20 bases lay between the germline ends. The CDR3 runs to 14 residues. Germline V lookup: CDR1 GTSNPN, CDR2 SVGIG (reference sequence). CDR3 DNA: TGTGCCGCGGGACGGAAGGGTCTCCTCGGGGAGCTGTTTTTT. It yields the protein CAAGRKGLLGELFF.

The chain uses TRBV10-3 and TRBJ2-3; 11 positions agree with TRBD2. CDR3 length equals 16 residues. The V gene's germline CDR1 is ENHRY and CDR2 SYGVKD. Trimming at V came to 6 bases and at J to 4 bases, leaving 9 bases not matched to a gene. The CDR3 DNA reads as TGTGCCATCAGAGACTTTAGCGGGGGGGCCCCAGATACGCAGTATTTT. Translation: CAIRDFSGGAPDTQYF.